This record concerns one T cell receptor beta chain sequence. Relative to the germline gene, one junction end is altered; a read error may explain this. The data are from a study of blood T cells in healthy people across ages. A second PCR of roughly 7 to 11 cycles used a sample-barcoded 5' primer and a J-beta primer mix. Each CDR3 protein is one row after TCRdb ran MiXCR on the 5' RACE reads. The data show approximately 1.5 million distinct CDR3 sequences, almost 35% seen once. The CDR3 sequence is 13 residues long. Germline CDR1 DFQATT, CDR2 SNEGSKA (reference sequence). The clonotype was recovered from a woman aged 25-40 years in good health. The chain combines TRBV20-1 with TRBJ1-2, with 8 bases identical to TRBD1. Sequencing was carried out using blood. The chain's CDR3 is CSASTSQGGGCTF. CDR3 sequence (DNA): TGCAGTGCTAGTACCTCACAGGGGGGTGGCTGCACCTTC.